One sample yielded the 20 T cell receptor beta chains listed below, sequenced in a study of blood T cell repertoires in COVID-19. Assay used: immunoSEQ multiplex PCR; TCRdb lists only in-frame clones, some missing. The sample records around 180,000 clones, around 90% being singletons. Material: peripheral blood. The origin of the receptors is a human donor in a cohort sampled during active COVID-19.

The V call is TRBV5-6, the J call TRBJ1-1; no reliable D call. V was clipped by 4 bases and J by 0 bases, with 10 bases between them. CDR3 length equals 14 residues. CDR1 and CDR2 (germline): SGHDT, YYEEEE. CDR3 sequence: CASSRSVLNTEAFF. The CDR3 DNA is TGTGCCAGCAGCCGTTCGGTTCTGAACACTGAAGCTTTCTTT.

The J gene is TRBJ2-7, the V gene TRBV27; 9 bases agree with TRBD1. Germline lookup yields CDR1 MNHEY and CDR2 SMNVEV (reference sequence). With 3 bases clipped from V and 5 bases from J, the junction kept 2 bases outside the gene matches. The CDR3 contains 13 residues. The CDR3: CASSFGTGNEQYF. CDR3 nucleotide sequence: TGTGCCAGCAGTTTCGGGACAGGGAACGAGCAGTACTTC.

J is TRBJ2-3 and V is TRBV14, with TRBD1 matching over 7 bases. CDR1 SGHDN and CDR2 FVKESK come from the germline V gene. Germline trimming cut 4 bases from V and 2 bases from J; bases unmatched to any gene: 9. The CDR3 is 16 amino acids. CDR3 in amino acids: CASSPRQGTLTDTQYF. CDR3 nucleotide sequence: TGTGCCAGCAGCCCACGACAGGGAACCCTCACAGATACGCAGTATTTT.

The gene calls are TRBV10-3 and TRBJ2-1; 9 bases map to TRBD2. This CDR3 has 18 amino acids. V lost 0 bases and J lost 2; bases outside the gene matches: 8. The V gene's germline CDR1 is ENHRY and CDR2 SYGVKD. For the CDR3, the DNA is TGTGCCATCAGTGAGTCTGGCGGGAGGGGCGTGCCCTACAATGAGCAGTTCTTC. It codes for CAISESGGRGVPYNEQFF.

The chain is built from TRBV5-1 and TRBJ2-3; perhaps TRBD2 as D (5 bases). Germline assignment: CDR1 SGHRS and CDR2 YFSETQ. The CDR3 totals 16 residues. V was cut by 2 bases and J by 0 bases, with 13 bases left in between. The DNA of the CDR3 is TGCGCCAGCAGCTTACTAAGCGGAAGTAGCACAGATACGCAGTATTTT. It translates to CASSLLSGSSTDTQYF.

The J gene is TRBJ2-1, the V gene TRBV29-1; D gene ambiguous. Germline loops: CDR1 SQVTM, CDR2 ANQGSEA. This CDR3 region has 13 residues. The germline V and J ends were trimmed by 7 bases and 0 bases, with 10 bases remaining between them. CDR3 sequence (DNA): TGCAGCGGTGACTTGAGCTCCTACAATGAGCAGTTCTTC. Protein sequence: CSGDLSSYNEQFF.

This clone was counted between two and nine times. CDR3 bases: TGTGCCAGCTCACCGGGGGAGGGGTCGGCCCAGCATTTT. Protein sequence: CASSPGEGSAQHF. V is TRBV18 and J is TRBJ1-5, with D possibly being TRBD1 (5 bases). From germline, CDR1 is KGHSH and CDR2 LQKENI. This CDR3 comprises 13 residues. Trimming cost V 3 bases and J 11 bases, with 14 bases left between them. Combining the CDR3 with reference TRBV18 and TRBJ1-5 gives the whole variable domain NAGVMQNPRHLVRRRGQEARLRCSPMKGHSHVYWYRQLPEEGLKFMVYLQKENIIDESGMPKERFSAEFPKEGPSILRIQQVVRGDSAAYFCASSPGEGSAQHFGDGTRLSIL.

The chain combines TRBV18 with TRBJ1-1; 8 positions match TRBD1. V lost 6 bases, J lost 0 bases, and 9 bases stayed unmatched. The CDR3 contains 16 residues. Per the germline V gene, CDR1 is KGHSH and CDR2 is LQKENI. CDR3 in amino acids: CASSQGTGALNTEAFF. The CDR3 nucleotides read TGTGCCAGCTCCCAGGGGACAGGCGCCTTGAACACTGAAGCTTTCTTT.

J is TRBJ2-7 and V is TRBV3-1 (or the pseudogene TRBV3-2); 7 positions agree with TRBD2. V lost 1 base to trimming and J lost 2 bases; unmatched junction nucleotides: 5. The CDR3 loop spans 15 amino acids. CDR1 is LGHDT, CDR2 YNNKEL, per germline (reference sequence). The CDR3 loop is CASSQGTSSPYEQYF. CDR3 DNA: TGTGCCAGCAGCCAAGGGACTAGTTCCCCCTACGAGCAGTACTTC.

This rearrangement joins TRBV10-3 to TRBJ1-4; 7 bases fit TRBD1. The CDR3 length is 17 residues. V shed 3 bases and J 0 bases; nucleotides not matched to a gene: 7. Germline loops: CDR1 ENHRY, CDR2 SYGVKD. CDR3 DNA sequence: TGTGCCATCAGTGAAAGAACCAGGGGGACAACTAATGAAAAACTGTTTTTT. Amino acids: CAISERTRGTTNEKLFF.

The J gene is TRBJ2-3, the V gene TRBV9; D is ambiguous. The germline CDR1 and CDR2 sequences are SGDLS and YYNGEE. The V end was cut by 4 bases, the J end by 2 bases, with 14 bases between. The CDR3 runs 15 residues. CDR3: CASSPVAANTDTQYF. The CDR3 nucleotides read TGTGCCAGCAGCCCCGTGGCGGCTAACACAGATACGCAGTATTTT.

This clone was picked up one time. CDR3 residues: CASSMQGGNTIYF. The CDR3 nucleotides are TGTGCCAGTAGTATGCAGGGGGGAAACACCATATATTTT. This sequence joins TRBV19 and TRBJ1-3; tentative D call: TRBD1 (6 bases). The length of the CDR3 is 13 residues. Trimming removed 3 bases at V and 4 bases at J, with 7 bases between. Germline loops: CDR1 LNHDA, CDR2 SQIVND (reference sequence).

V and J are TRBV29-1 and TRBJ1-1, with D unresolved. Germline lookup yields CDR1 SQVTM and CDR2 ANQGSEA. Trimming took off 5 bases at V and 2 bases at J, with 9 bases between the two ends. This CDR3 has 12 amino acids. The DNA for the CDR3 is TGCAGCGTTCTCCCACTTAACACTGAAGCTTTCTTT. This codes for CSVLPLNTEAFF.

The chain joins TRBV15 to TRBJ2-7; TRBD1 is a possible D gene (6 bases). The V gene's germline CDR1 is LNHNV and CDR2 YYDKDF (reference sequence). This CDR3 is 16 amino acids long. The V end lost 0 bases, the J end lost 6 bases, and 18 bases lay between the germline ends. The CDR3 protein is CATSRDRGSSTVEQYF. The CDR3 nucleotides are TGTGCCACCAGCAGAGACAGGGGATCCAGCACGGTCGAGCAGTACTTC.

V and J are TRBV4-3 and TRBJ1-6; 8 bases match TRBD1. V trimming: 0 bases; J trimming: 0 bases; junction bases outside the gene matches: 7. This CDR3 is built from 19 residues. Germline V gene lookup returns CDR1 LGHNA and CDR2 YSLEER. The CDR3 DNA is TGCGCCAGCAGCCAAGATAACCAGGGGGCGACCTCCTATAATTCACCCCTCCACTTT. As protein: CASSQDNQGATSYNSPLHF.

The chain is built from TRBV10-2 and TRBJ2-5; 8 bases match TRBD1. Germline-derived CDR1 and CDR2 are WSHSY and SAAADI. CDR3 size: 15 residues. Trimming at V came to 2 bases and at J to 7 bases, leaving 9 bases not matched to a gene. The DNA of the CDR3 is TGCGCCAGCAGTGAGGAGTCAGGGGGCTATGGGACCCAGTACTTC. It translates to CASSEESGGYGTQYF.

This clone appeared a few times. The chain links TRBV5-1 to TRBJ1-6; tentative D call: TRBD1 (5 bases). The CDR3 length is 15 residues. CDR1 SGHRS and CDR2 YFSETQ come from the germline V gene. Trimming cost V 2 bases and J 8 bases, with 14 bases left between them. The CDR3 loop reads CASSLDWTKDSPLHF. The CDR3 nucleotides read TGCGCCAGCAGCTTAGACTGGACAAAAGATTCACCCCTCCACTTT.

V is TRBV30 and J is TRBJ1-4; 12 nucleotides agree with TRBD1. The ends lost 0 bases at V and 4 bases at J; junction bases unmatched: 6. The CDR3 covers 17 residues. Germline V CDR1 and CDR2: GTSNPN, SVGIG (reference sequence). In DNA, the CDR3 is TGTGCCTGGAGTGTTGGGACAGGGGGCTTTGGTAATGAAAAACTGTTTTTT. Protein product: CAWSVGTGGFGNEKLFF.

The table lists this clone with a count of one. The V and J genes are TRBV5-4 and TRBJ2-7; TRBD2 agrees at 8 bases. CDR3 length: 16 residues. J gave up 7 bases and V 5 bases, and 17 bases lay outside the gene matches. Germline lookup yields CDR1 SGHNT and CDR2 YYREEE (reference sequence). This CDR3 is CASSFPGLDPRREQYF. DNA of the CDR3: TGTGCCAGCAGTTTCCCGGGACTAGATCCTAGGCGGGAGCAGTACTTC.

The genes are TRBV4-2 and TRBJ1-4; D call uncertain. The germline gives CDR1 LGHNA, CDR2 YNFKEQ. The V and J ends lost 0 bases and 5 bases respectively, with 16 bases between them. The CDR3 totals 17 residues. As DNA, the CDR3 is TGTGCCAGCAGCCAAGATCTAGGCCGGGTTCTCAATGAAAAACTGTTTTTT. As protein: CASSQDLGRVLNEKLFF.